The clone carrying this TCR beta chain has at least ten counts. What it recognizes is unknown. The data are from a study of neurological immune-mediated disorders. Findings of the study overall: The greatest degree of TCR clonal expansion was observed in HTLV-1-associated myelopathy, with the lowest in multiple sclerosis, below that of healthy controls.

With 10-nucleotide random UMIs included, cDNA was synthesized by 5'RACE. Using its own MiXCR run on the 5' RACE reads, TCRdb lists one record per CDR3 protein. The repertoire holds approximately 130,000 distinct CDR3 sequences, with more than 2.5% as singletons. Germline V gene sequence: CDR1 SGHVS, CDR2 FNYEAQ. The CDR3 spans 13 residues. Between the trimmed V and J ends, which lost 5 bases and 2 bases, there was a span of 9 bases. The chain carries TRBV7-6 and TRBJ2-5; D gene unclear. Material for sequencing was PBMCs. This sequence was found in a woman aged 25 to 39 with multiple sclerosis. CDR3 DNA: TGTGCCAGCAGCGAGCTACTACAAGAGACCCAGTACTTC. Translating it yields CASSELLQETQYF.